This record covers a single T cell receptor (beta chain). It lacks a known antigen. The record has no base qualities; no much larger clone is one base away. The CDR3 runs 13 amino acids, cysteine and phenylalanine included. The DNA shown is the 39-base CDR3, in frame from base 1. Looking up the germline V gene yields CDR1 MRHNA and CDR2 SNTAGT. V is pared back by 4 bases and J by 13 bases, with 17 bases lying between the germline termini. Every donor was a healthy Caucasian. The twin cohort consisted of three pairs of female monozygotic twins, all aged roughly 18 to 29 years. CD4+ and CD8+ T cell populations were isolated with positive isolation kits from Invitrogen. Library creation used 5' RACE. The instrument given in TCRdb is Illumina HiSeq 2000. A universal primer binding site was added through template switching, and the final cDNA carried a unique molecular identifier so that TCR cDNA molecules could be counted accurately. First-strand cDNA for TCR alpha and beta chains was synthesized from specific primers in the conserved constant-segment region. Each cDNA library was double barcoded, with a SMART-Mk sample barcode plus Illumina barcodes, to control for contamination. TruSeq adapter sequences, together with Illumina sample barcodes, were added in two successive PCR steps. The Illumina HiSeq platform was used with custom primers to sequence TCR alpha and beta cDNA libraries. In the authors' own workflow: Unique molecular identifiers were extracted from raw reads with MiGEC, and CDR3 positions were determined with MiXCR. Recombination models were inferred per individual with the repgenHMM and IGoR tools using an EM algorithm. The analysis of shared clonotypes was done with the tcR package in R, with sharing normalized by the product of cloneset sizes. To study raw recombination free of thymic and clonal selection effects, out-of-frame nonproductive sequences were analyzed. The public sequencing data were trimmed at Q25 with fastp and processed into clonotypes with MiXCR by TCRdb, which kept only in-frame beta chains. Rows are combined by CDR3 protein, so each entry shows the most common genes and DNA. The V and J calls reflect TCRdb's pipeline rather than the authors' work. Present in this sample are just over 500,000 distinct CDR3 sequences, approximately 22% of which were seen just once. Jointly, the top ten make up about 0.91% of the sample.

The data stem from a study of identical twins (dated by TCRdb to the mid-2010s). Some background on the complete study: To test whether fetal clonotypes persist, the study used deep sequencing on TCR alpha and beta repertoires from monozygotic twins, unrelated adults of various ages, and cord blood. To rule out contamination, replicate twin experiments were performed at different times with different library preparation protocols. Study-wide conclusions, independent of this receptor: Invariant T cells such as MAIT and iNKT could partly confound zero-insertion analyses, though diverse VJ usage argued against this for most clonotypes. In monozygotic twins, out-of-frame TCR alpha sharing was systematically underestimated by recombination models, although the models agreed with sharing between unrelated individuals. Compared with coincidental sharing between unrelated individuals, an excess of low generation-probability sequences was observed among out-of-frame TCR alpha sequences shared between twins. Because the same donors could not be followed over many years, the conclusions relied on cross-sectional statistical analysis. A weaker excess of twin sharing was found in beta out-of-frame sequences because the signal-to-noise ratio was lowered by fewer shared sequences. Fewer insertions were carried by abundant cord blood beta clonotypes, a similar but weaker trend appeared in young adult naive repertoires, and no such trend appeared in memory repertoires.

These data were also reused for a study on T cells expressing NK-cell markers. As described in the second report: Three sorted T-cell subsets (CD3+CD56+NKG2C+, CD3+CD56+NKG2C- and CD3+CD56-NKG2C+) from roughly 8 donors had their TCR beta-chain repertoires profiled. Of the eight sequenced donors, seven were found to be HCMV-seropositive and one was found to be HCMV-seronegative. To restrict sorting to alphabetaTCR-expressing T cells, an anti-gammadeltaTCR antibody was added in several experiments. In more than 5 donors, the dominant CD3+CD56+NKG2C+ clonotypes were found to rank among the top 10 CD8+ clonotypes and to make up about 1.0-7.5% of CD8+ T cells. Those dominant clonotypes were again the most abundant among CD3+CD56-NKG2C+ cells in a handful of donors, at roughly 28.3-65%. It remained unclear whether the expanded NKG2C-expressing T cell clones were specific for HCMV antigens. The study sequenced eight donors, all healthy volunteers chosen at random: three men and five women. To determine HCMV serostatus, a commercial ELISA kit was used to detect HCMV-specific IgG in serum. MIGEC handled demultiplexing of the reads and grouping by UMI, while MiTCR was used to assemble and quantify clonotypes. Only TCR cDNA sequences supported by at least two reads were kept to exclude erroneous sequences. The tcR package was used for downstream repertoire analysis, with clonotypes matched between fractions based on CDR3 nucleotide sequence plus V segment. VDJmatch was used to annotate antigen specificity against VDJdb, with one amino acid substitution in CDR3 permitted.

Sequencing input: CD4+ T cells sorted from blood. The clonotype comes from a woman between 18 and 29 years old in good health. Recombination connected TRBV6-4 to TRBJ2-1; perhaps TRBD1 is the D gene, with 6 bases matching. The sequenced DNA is TGTGCCAGCAGTGGCGACCAGGGGACGACACAGTTCTTC. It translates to CASSGDQGTTQFF.